What follows are 3 T cell receptor beta chains derived from one specimen sequenced in a study of blood T cells in healthy people across ages. Primers used in a second PCR of about 7 to 12 cycles were a sample-barcoded 5' primer and a J-beta primer mix. TCRdb ran MiXCR on the 5' RACE reads and lists one entry per CDR3 protein. Among some 370,000 distinct CDR3 sequences listed, more than 45% were seen once. Sequences were obtained from blood. Receptor source: a man aged 55 to 69 in good health.

This clonotype has at least ten counts. The chain carries TRBV20-1 and TRBJ2-1; the D is unclear. The J call may be incorrect, as the DNA end agrees better with TRBJ2-7. This CDR3 contains 15 residues. Per germline, CDR1 DFQATT and CDR2 SNEGSKA (reference sequence). This CDR3 is CSAIGRGSSYNEQYF. The DNA of the CDR3 is TGCAGTGCGATTGGGCGCGGTAGCTCCTACAATGAGCAGTACTTC.

In this sample, this clonotype turned up a few times. The chain couples TRBV25-1 to TRBJ2-7; 7 bases agree with TRBD2. The CDR3 is 14 amino acids. Germline values: CDR1 MGHDK, CDR2 SYGVNS. The V and J ends lost 5 bases and 7 bases, in that order; junction bases with no gene match: 11. The DNA of the CDR3 is TGTGCCAGCAGTCCACGGTTGGGGGGAGGGGAGCAGTACTTC. This sequence encodes CASSPRLGGGEQYF.

J is TRBJ2-5 and V is TRBV7-2; 7 nucleotides agree with TRBD2. The CDR3 has 14 residues. Germline trimming cut 5 bases from V and 2 bases from J; bases unmatched to any gene: 5. The germline V gene has CDR1 SGHTA and CDR2 FQGNSA. The CDR3 sequence: CASSRTSSQETQYF. The DNA for the CDR3 is TGTGCCAGCAGCCGGACTAGTTCTCAAGAGACCCAGTACTTC.